These 4 T cell receptor beta chains were sequenced from one sample in a study of CD8 T cells in ankylosing spondylitis. Their antigens are not known. TCRdb used MiXCR to reprocess the 5' RACE reads, holding one entry per CDR3 protein. This table holds over 700,000 distinct CDR3 sequences, around 19% found once. Whole-study findings and limits: In ankylosing spondylitis blood, a motif of seven or eight highly homologous TCR beta variants appeared characteristic.

Sequenced: blood, either unsorted or a sorted T cell fraction (not recorded which). The receptors come from a male donor with ankylosing spondylitis.

There are a few counts of this clonotype. The chain is built from TRBV20-1 and TRBJ2-5, with 7 positions matching TRBD1. V dropped 6 bases and J dropped 1; count of bases not matched to a gene: 5. This CDR3 contains 13 residues. Germline-derived CDR1 and CDR2 are DFQATT and SNEGSKA (reference sequence). CDR3 sequence: CSAVRDSQETQYF. CDR3 bases: TGCAGTGCAGTCCGGGACAGCCAAGAGACCCAGTACTTC.

CDR3 nucleotides: TGTGCCAGCAGCCAAGGGAACCGGAATGGCTACACCTTC. Translating gives CASSQGNRNGYTF. The chain recombines TRBV3-1 with TRBJ1-2; D unclear. V shed 1 base and J shed 6 bases, with 9 bases lying between them. The CDR3 is 13 residues long. Germline V lookup: CDR1 LGHDT, CDR2 YNNKEL (reference sequence).

The rearrangement uses TRBV29-1 and TRBJ2-1; no reliable D call. Germline V gives CDR1 SQVTM, CDR2 ANQGSEA. The CDR3 loop spans 13 amino acids. Trimming stripped 1 base from V and 8 bases from J, with 12 bases between. The DNA of the CDR3 is TGCAGCGTTGAAGGGGGTATAGTCGATGAGCAGTTCTTC. The encoded protein is CSVEGGIVDEQFF.

This sequence joins TRBV5-1 and TRBJ2-3; D is perhaps TRBD2 (5 bases). Germline assignment: CDR1 SGHRS and CDR2 YFSETQ. Trimming pared 6 bases from V and 1 base from J, leaving 15 bases between. CDR3 length: 15 residues. For the CDR3, the DNA is TGCGCCAGCACCTCCGATGGTAGCGGCACAGATACGCAGTATTTT. It yields the protein CASTSDGSGTDTQYF. The full variable domain, with the rest looked up from reference TRBV5-1 and TRBJ2-3, is KAGVTQTPRYLIKTRGQQVTLSCSPISGHRSVSWYQQTPGQGLQFLFEYFSETQRNKGNFPGRFSGRQFSNSRSEMNVSTLELGDSALYLCASTSDGSGTDTQYFGPGTRLTVL.